This TCR beta chain was sequenced for a study of molecular identifiers for immune sequencing clone quantification listed by TCRdb under 2018. The study in broad terms: For a replicate experiment, the RNA from either 20,000 or 100,000 naive CD8 T cells was divided into five aliquots, and four of those aliquots went on to sequencing. This methods study benchmarked molecular-identifier clustering-based TCR repertoire sequencing (MIDCIRS) and TCR RNA copy counting, using CD8 T cells to do so. What the work shows at the level of the full study, not this receptor alone: Spiked-in Jurkat TCR RNA equal to a single cell's worth was reported to be detectable even within one million naive CD8 T cells. About 2.9 recovered TCR RNA copies per cell were obtained by modeling, versus about ten by digital PCR, implying a capture efficiency of approximately 30%. When barcode sub-clustering was omitted, TCR diversity was inflated by chimeric consensus sequences, with chimeras reaching as high as 47%. In CMV-specific effector cells, clones with more than 20 RNA copies accounted for over 97% of molecules, whereas in naive cells such clones accounted for under 1%. Identical TCR molecules sharing a barcode could cause highly expanded clone sizes to be underestimated. The naive libraries included spiked-in Jurkat TCR RNA (more than nine copies' worth), and this Jurkat TCR RNA is not part of the donor repertoire.

The library came from PCR. Sequencing relied on a NextSeq 500. Bulk TCR libraries were made following a previously described method, with the TCR primers given in Table S5. The Qiagen AllPrep DNA/RNA kit was used to purify total RNA. Before any analysis, reads coming from multiple sequencing runs of the same library were combined into one pool. Processing in the source paper ran as follows. Reads were retained only if the reads had an exact TCR constant sequence, and the retained reads were trimmed to 150 nt and grouped according to their 12-nt molecular barcodes. Within each barcode group, reads were sub-clustered at a 15% Levenshtein threshold, and quality-weighted consensus sequences were built per RNA molecule. Non-functional sequences were removed, as were lower-count sequences one edit away from another. Based on fitting two negative binomial distributions, any barcode sub-cluster with under 20% of the maximum read count was discarded. TCRdb trimmed the raw reads at Q25, called clones with MiXCR and kept productive beta chains. Rows are combined by CDR3 protein, so each entry shows the most common genes and DNA. V and J calls and clone size were set by TCRdb, not the authors. Across this sample there are approximately 680,000 distinct CDR3 sequences, with about 25% seen only once. Of the sample, roughly 0.83% falls within the top ten clones.

Libraries of naive CD8 T cells were built from about 20,000 to 1,000,000 sorted cells, with 10%, 30% or 50% of the purified RNA used. Naive CD8 T cells were FACS-sorted as CD8+CD4-CCR7+CD45RA+ on a BD FACSAria II into RLT Plus buffer. To test detection sensitivity, Jurkat RNA equal to ten TCR copies was added to samples of about 19,000-1,100,000 naive CD8 T cells. CD8 T cells were enriched using RosetteSep CD8+ T Cell Enrichment Cocktail and Ficoll-Paque, and the enriched cells then underwent ACK red cell lysis. Relative to germline, V is 6 bases shorter and J is 5 bases shorter, with 16 bases between their ends. The CDR3 runs 15 amino acids, cysteine and phenylalanine included. The only DNA kept is the CDR3, 45 bases in frame from the first base. Via the germline V gene, CDR1 is MDHEN and CDR2 SYDVKM. In its sample, this clonotype was seen many times. Its specific antigen is unknown. The input lacks base qualities; no much larger clone sits a single base away.

This TCR was recovered from a human donor in good health. Some libraries in this study had Jurkat cell RNA spiked in. Sequencing was done on a sample of naive CD8+ T cells from blood, with Jurkat cell RNA spiked in. In light of the paper, this sample's cell subset or site label describes: FACS-sorted CD8+CD4-CCR7+CD45RA+ naive T cells. Rearrangement joined TRBV28 to TRBJ1-4, and perhaps TRBD1 as D gene, on 5 matching bases. The CDR3 reads CASRSHGTLNEKLFF. At the DNA level, the sequence is TGTGCCAGCAGGTCCCACGGGACCTTAAATGAAAAACTGTTTTTT.